The rows below give T cell receptor beta chains drawn from one sample of a study of vaccination and CD4 T cells after COVID-19. TCRdb processed the PCR reads anew with MiXCR; each CDR3 protein has one entry. The sample holds roughly 25,000 distinct CDR3 sequences, around 50% seen once. The starting material was CD4+ T cells from blood, obtained before SARS-CoV-2 vaccination. The receptors originated from a human donor who had recovered from COVID-19. The CDR3 runs from the conserved cysteine through the conserved F or W. The order of the fields is clone size, V gene, J gene, D gene, CDR3 DNA, CDR3 protein. The D gene is left open where the match is weak. The size field is filled for only some rows; it gives once, few, many or a size class.

NA	TRBV19	TRBJ1-5	NA	TGTGCCAGTAGTATTGTGCCCGATAGGAATAGCAATCAGCCCCAGCATTTT	CASSIVPDRNSNQPQHF
few	TRBV12-3/TRBV12-4	TRBJ1-5	NA	TGTGCCAGCAGTTTAGTCGGCAGGGGTGGACAGCCCCAGCATTTT	CASSLVGRGGQPQHF
NA	TRBV15	TRBJ2-7	NA	TGTGCCACCAGCAGAGGGGAGGGGGATGTGGACGAGCAGTACTTC	CATSRGEGDVDEQYF
once	TRBV30	TRBJ1-2	TRBD1	TGTGCCTGGGCCGGGACAGGGCACCCCCGGGGATATGGCTACACCTTC	CAWAGTGHPRGYGYTF
few	TRBV7-9	TRBJ2-7	NA	TGTGCCAGCAGCTTGCAGGGTGGAATCGGGGAGCAGTACTTC	CASSLQGGIGEQYF
NA	TRBV19	TRBJ1-2	NA	TGTGCCAGTAGTAGGACGGACGAACTTAACTATGGCTACACCTTC	CASSRTDELNYGYTF
NA	TRBV18	TRBJ2-3	NA	TGTGCCAGCTCACCACCGGGGACAGATACGCAGTATTTT	CASSPPGTDTQYF
NA	TRBV6-5	TRBJ1-5	NA	TGTGCCAGCAGTTACTCTTATAGCAATCAGCCCCAGCATTTT	CASSYSYSNQPQHF
few	TRBV24-1	TRBJ2-7	TRBD2	TGTGCCACCAGTGATTCCGCCGGGACTAGCGGGAGGGGAGAGCAGTACTTC	CATSDSAGTSGRGEQYF
NA	TRBV24-1	TRBJ2-2	NA	TGTGCCACCAGTGATTTGAACAGGGGGGGCACCGGGGAGCTGTTTTTT	CATSDLNRGGTGELFF
NA	TRBV20-1	TRBJ2-3	NA	TGCAGTGCTAGAGGGACAGTACCAGATACGCAGTATTTT	CSARGTVPDTQYF
few	TRBV7-9	TRBJ2-3	TRBD1	TGTGCCAGCAGCTTCAGGGGGCGTGGGGATACGCAGTATTTT	CASSFRGRGDTQYF
few	TRBV10-3	TRBJ2-3	NA	TGTGCCATCAGCAACACAGATACGCAGTATTTT	CAISNTDTQYF
NA	TRBV20-1	TRBJ2-1	TRBD2	TGCAGTGCTAGGCTAGCGGACAATGAGCAGTTCTTC	CSARLADNEQFF
NA	TRBV5-8	TRBJ2-2	NA	TGTGCCAGCAGCTTGATCAGGCATAGACGGGAGCTGTTTTTT	CASSLIRHRRELFF
NA	TRBV10-3	TRBJ1-1	TRBD1	TGTGCCATACAGGGGCCGAACACTGAAGCTTTCTTT	CAIQGPNTEAFF